This T cell receptor beta chain derives from a study of blood T cell repertoires in COVID-19. CDR1 and CDR2 from the germline V gene are SGHAT and FQDESV (reference sequence). This CDR3 has 16 residues. V was pared by 2 bases and J by 5 bases, with 8 bases of the junction left unmatched. Clones were read by immunoSEQ multiplex PCR, and TCRdb kept only the in-frame ones, dropping some. Of over 110,000 clones detected, about 76% appear once; the ten largest clones hold about 12%. The clonotype comes from a man older than 75 with acute or convalescent COVID-19. Sequenced input: peripheral blood. This sequence joins TRBV11-1 and TRBJ1-1; the match to TRBD1 covers 10 bases. This CDR3 reads CASSLLDRGYVTEAFF. Here the CDR3 DNA reads TGTGCCAGCAGCTTATTGGACAGGGGGTATGTGACTGAAGCTTTCTTT.